This T cell receptor (beta chain) was retrieved from a study of blood T cell repertoires in COVID-19. The method was immunoSEQ multiplex PCR; TCRdb's version includes in-frame clones alone and lacks a portion of them. This table has 190,000 or so clones, about 87% appearing once. This CDR3 has 14 residues. Germline V gene sequence: CDR1 MNHEY, CDR2 SVGAGI. With 6 bases clipped from V and 7 bases from J, the junction kept 5 bases outside the gene matches. The rearrangement joins TRBV6-5 to TRBJ2-2; 10 bases fit TRBD1. This receptor was taken from a man aged 35-49 years with active or convalescent COVID-19. The sequenced sample consisted of peripheral blood. DNA of the CDR3: TGTGCCAGCAGGGTGACAGGGGGCGACGGGGAGCTGTTTTTT. Translation: CASRVTGGDGELFF.